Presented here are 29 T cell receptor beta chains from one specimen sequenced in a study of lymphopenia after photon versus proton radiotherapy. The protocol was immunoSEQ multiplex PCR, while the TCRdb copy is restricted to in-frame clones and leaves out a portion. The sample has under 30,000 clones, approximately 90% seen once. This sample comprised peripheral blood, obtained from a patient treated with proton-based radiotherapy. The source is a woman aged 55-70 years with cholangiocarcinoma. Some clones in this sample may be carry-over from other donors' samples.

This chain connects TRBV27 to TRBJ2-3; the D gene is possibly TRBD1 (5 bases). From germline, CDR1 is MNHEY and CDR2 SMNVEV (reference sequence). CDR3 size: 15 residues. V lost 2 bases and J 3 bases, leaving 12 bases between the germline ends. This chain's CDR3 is CASSLGAGLTDTQYF. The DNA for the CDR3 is TGTGCCAGCAGTTTAGGGGCAGGGCTGACAGATACGCAGTATTTT.

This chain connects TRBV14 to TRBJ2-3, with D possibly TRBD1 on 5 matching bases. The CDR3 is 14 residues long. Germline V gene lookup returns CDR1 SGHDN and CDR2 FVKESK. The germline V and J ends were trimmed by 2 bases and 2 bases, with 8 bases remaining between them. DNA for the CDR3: TGTGCCAGCAGCCAAATGACAGCCACAGATACGCAGTATTTT. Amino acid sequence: CASSQMTATDTQYF.

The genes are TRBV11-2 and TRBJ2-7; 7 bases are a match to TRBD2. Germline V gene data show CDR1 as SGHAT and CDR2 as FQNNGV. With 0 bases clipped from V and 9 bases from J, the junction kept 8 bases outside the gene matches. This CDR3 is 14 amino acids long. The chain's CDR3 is CASSLDQSPGGQYF. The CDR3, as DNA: TGTGCCAGCAGCTTAGATCAGTCCCCGGGGGGGCAGTACTTC.

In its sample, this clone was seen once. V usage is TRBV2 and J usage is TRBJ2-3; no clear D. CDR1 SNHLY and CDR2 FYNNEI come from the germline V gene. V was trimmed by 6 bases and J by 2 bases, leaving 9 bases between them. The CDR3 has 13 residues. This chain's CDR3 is CASSPGHTDTQYF. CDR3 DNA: TGTGCCAGCAGCCCGGGCCACACAGATACGCAGTATTTT.

CDR3 in amino acids: CASSPGTSGDTGELFF. The DNA of the CDR3 is TGTGCCAGCAGCCCCGGGACTAGCGGCGACACCGGGGAGCTGTTTTTT. V gene TRBV7-2 combines with J gene TRBJ2-2; TRBD2 aligns across 11 bases. The CDR3 length is 16 residues. The germline V gene has CDR1 SGHTA and CDR2 FQGNSA. The V gene end was trimmed by 5 bases and the J gene end by 3 bases; junction bases not matched to a gene: 5.

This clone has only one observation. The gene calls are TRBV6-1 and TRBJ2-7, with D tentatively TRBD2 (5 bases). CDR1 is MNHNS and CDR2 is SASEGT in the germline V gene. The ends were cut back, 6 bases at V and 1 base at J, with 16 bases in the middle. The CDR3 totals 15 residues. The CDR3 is CASSKIGLISYEQYF. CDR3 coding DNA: TGTGCCAGCAGCAAAATCGGACTGATATCCTACGAGCAGTACTTC.

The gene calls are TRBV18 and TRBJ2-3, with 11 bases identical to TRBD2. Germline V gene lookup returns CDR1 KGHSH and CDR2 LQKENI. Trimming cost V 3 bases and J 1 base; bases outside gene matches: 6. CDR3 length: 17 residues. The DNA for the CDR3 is TGTGCCAGCTCACCCCTAATACTAGCGGGAGGCACAGATACGCAGTATTTT. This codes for CASSPLILAGGTDTQYF.

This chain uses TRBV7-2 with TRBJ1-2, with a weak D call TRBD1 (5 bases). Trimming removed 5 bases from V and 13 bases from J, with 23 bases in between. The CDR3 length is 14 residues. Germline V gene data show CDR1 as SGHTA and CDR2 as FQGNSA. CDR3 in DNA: TGTGCCAGCAGCCCGGGACTGAGCCTCCGCGGATGCACCTTC. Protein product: CASSPGLSLRGCTF.

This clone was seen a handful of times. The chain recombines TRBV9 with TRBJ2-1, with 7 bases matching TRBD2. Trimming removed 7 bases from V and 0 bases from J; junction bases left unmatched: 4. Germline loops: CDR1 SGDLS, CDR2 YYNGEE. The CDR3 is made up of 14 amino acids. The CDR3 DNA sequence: TGTGCCAGCGGCTCGGGGGGCTCCTACAATGAGCAGTTCTTC. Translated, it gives CASGSGGSYNEQFF.

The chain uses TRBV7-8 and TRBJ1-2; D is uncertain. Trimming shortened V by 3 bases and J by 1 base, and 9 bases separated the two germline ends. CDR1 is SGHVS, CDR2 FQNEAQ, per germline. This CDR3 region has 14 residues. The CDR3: CASSLVGINYGYTF. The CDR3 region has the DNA TGTGCCAGCAGCTTGGTAGGAATTAACTATGGCTACACCTTC.

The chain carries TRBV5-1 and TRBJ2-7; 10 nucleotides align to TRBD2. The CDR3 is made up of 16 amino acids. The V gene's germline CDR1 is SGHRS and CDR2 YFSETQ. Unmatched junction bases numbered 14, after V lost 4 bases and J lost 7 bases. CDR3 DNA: TGCGCCAGCAGCCTCACGGCAGCGGGAGGGCCCCGAGAGCAGTACTTC. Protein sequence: CASSLTAAGGPREQYF.

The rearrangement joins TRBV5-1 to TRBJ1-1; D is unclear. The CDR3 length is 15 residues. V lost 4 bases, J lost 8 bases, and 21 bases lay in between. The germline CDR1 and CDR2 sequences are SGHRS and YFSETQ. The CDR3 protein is CASSRRNSLPQEAFF. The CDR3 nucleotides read TGCGCCAGCAGCCGAAGAAACAGCTTACCTCAAGAAGCTTTCTTT.

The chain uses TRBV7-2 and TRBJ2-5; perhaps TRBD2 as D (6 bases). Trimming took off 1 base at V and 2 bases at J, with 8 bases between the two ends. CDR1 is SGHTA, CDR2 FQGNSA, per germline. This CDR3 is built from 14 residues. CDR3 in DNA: TGTGCCAGCAGCTTAGGGGCGGGGCAAGAGACCCAGTACTTC. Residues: CASSLGAGQETQYF.

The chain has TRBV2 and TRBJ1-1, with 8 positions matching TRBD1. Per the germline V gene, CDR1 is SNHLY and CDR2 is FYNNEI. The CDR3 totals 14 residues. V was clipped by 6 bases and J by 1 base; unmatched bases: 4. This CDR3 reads CASSPGQGNTEAFF. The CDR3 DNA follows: TGTGCCAGCAGCCCCGGACAGGGGAACACTGAAGCTTTCTTT.

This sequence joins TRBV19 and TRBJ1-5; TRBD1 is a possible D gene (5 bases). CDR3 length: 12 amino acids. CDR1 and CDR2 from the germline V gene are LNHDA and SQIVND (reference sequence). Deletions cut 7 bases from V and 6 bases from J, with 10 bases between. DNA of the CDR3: TGTGCCAGTAATAAACAGGCTCAGCCCCAGCATTTT. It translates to CASNKQAQPQHF.

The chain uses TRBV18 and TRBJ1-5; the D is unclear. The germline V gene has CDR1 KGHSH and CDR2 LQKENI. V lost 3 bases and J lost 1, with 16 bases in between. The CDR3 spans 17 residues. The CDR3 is CASSPAGVDQSNQPQHF. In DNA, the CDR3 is TGTGCCAGCTCACCCGCTGGCGTCGACCAGAGCAATCAGCCCCAGCATTTT.

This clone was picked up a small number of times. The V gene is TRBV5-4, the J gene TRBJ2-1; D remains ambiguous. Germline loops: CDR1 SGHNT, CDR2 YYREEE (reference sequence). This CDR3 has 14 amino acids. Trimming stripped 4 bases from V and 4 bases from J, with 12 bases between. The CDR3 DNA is TGTGCCAGCAGCGCCGATATAGGGTACAATGAGCAGTTCTTC. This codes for CASSADIGYNEQFF.

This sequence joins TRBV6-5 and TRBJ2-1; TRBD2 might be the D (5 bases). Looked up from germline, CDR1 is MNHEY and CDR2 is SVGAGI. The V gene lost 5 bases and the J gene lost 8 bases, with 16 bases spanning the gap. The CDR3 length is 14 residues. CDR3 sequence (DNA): TGTGCCAGCAGTCCGGACTTGTGGTCCCATGAGCAGTTCTTC. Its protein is CASSPDLWSHEQFF.

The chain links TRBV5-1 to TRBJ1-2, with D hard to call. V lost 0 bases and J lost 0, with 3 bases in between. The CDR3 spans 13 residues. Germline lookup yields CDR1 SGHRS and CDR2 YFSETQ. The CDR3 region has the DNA TGCGCCAGCAGCTTGGACGCTAACTATGGCTACACCTTC. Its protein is CASSLDANYGYTF.

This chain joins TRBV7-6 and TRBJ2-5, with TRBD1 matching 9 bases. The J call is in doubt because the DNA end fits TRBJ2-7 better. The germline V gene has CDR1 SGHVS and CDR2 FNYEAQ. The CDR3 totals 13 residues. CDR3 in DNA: TGTGCCAGCAGCTTAGGACAGGGGGACGAGCAGTACTTC. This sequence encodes CASSLGQGDEQYF.

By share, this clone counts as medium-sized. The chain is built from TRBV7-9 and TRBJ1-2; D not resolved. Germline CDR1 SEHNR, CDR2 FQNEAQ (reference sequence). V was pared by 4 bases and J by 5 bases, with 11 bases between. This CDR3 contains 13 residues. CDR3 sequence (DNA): TGTGCCAGCAGCTCAGGTTCCTGGTATGGCTACACCTTC. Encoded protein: CASSSGSWYGYTF.

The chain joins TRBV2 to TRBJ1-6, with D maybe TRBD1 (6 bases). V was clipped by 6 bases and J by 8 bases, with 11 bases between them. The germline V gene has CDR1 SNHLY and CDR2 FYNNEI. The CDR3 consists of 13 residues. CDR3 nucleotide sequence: TGTGCCAGCAGGGACAGTGGCGATTCACCCCTCCACTTT. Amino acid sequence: CASRDSGDSPLHF.

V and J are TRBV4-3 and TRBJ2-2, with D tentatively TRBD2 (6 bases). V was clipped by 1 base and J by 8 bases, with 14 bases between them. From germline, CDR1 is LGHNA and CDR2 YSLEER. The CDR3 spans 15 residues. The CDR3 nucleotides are TGCGCCAGCAGCCAAGTCAGCAGGGAGGAGGGGGAGCTGTTTTTT. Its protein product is CASSQVSREEGELFF.

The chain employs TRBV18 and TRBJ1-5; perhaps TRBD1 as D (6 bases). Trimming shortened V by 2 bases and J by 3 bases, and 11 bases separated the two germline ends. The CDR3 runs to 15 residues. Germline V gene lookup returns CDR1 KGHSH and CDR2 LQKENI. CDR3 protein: CASSPRQAYNQPQHF. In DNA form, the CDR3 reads TGTGCCAGCTCACCAAGACAGGCCTACAATCAGCCCCAGCATTTT.

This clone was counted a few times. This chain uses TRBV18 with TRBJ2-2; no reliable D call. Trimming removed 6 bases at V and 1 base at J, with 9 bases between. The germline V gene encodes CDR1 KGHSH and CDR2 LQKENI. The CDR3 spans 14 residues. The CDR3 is CASSRSGNTGELFF. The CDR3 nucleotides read TGTGCCAGCTCCCGTTCGGGGAACACCGGGGAGCTGTTTTTT.

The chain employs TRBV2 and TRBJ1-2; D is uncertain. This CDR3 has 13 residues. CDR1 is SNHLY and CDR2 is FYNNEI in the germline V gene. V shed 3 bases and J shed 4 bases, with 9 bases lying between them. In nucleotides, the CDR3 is TGTGCCAGCAGTGATTCCGCTGGCTATGGCTACACCTTC. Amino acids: CASSDSAGYGYTF.

CDR3 in DNA: TGTGCCAGCTCACAGGACGCAAGCTCTGGAAACACCATATATTTT. Translated: CASSQDASSGNTIYF. The chain couples TRBV18 to TRBJ1-3; no definite D call. The V end was cut by 4 bases, the J end by 0 bases, with 10 bases between. This CDR3 is 15 amino acids long. Germline V gives CDR1 KGHSH, CDR2 LQKENI.

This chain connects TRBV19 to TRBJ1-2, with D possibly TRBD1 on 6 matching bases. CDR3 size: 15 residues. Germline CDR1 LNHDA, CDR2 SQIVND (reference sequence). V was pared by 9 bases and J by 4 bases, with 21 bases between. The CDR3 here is CASRDTAIHAYGYTF. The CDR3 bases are TGTGCCAGCCGGGACACAGCCATACACGCCTATGGCTACACCTTC.

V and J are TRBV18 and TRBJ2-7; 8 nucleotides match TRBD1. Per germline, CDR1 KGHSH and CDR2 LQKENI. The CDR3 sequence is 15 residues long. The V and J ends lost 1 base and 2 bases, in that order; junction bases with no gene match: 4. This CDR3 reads CASSPRLGQAYEQYF. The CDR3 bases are TGTGCCAGCTCACCACGTTTGGGACAGGCCTACGAGCAGTACTTC.